This T cell receptor (beta chain) was obtained from a study of metastatic and nonmetastatic thyroid tumors. Study summary: Where malignant and benign thyroid patients were concerned, repertoires were compared across blood and tumor or nodule tissue.

TCRdb reprocessed the PCR reads via MiXCR. The sample includes approximately 30,000 clones, around 7% seen only once; the top ten take just under 45%. Per the germline V gene, CDR1 is SNHLY and CDR2 is FYNNEI. V lost 3 bases and J 3 bases, leaving 12 bases between the germline ends. This CDR3 contains 15 residues. Each patient went into thyroid surgery without having received any treatment. The table lists this clone with many counts. Sequences were obtained from blood. This TCR came from a female donor with papillary thyroid cancer or a benign thyroid nodule (not recorded which). Some clones in this sample may be carry-over from other donors' samples. The chain recombines TRBV2 with TRBJ2-1; D not certain. The CDR3 DNA reads TGTGCCAGCAGTGATAACGGCGGAAACTACAATGAGCAGTTCTTC. Translated, it gives CASSDNGGNYNEQFF.